This T cell receptor (beta chain) was retrieved from a study of blood T cell repertoires in COVID-19. Study context: The United States, Italy and Spain provided the acute and convalescent COVID-19 samples. Sample material is recorded as cDNA or gDNA derived from T cells, B-cell-depleted T cells, or PBMCs.

Original methodology: Amplifying reference gene primers gave estimates of nucleated cell counts. Measured with immunoSEQ multiplex PCR; TCRdb has only the in-frame clones, and not every one. V and J calls and clone size are as listed in that table; D and trimming were resolved from the DNA. The sample carries 150,000 to 200,000 clones, less than 85% recorded once. The germline CDR1 and CDR2 sequences are KGHSH and LQKENI. V lost 8 bases, J lost 5 bases, and 4 bases stayed unmatched. The CDR3 loop spans 13 amino acids. Sequencing used peripheral blood. The clonotype comes from a human donor with acute or convalescent COVID-19. The donor label of this sample is uncertain. The rearrangement joins TRBV18 to TRBJ1-5, with 9 bases fitting TRBD1. In DNA, the CDR3 is TGTGCCAGCGGAGGGGACAGGGATCAGCCCCAGCATTTT. Translating it yields CASGGDRDQPQHF.